Detailed here is one TCR beta chain. Its target is not known. The immunoSEQ assay was version 4, run in survey mode. Assay used: immunoSEQ multiplex PCR; TCRdb lists only in-frame clones, some missing. The sample includes 25,000 to 40,000 clones, approximately 85% of them seen just once. These data belong to a study of persistence of HIV-infected CD4 T cells. The stimulus was an HIV-1 Gag 15-mer peptide pool, 1 ug/peptide/mL. Sorted nonresponding memory CD4+ T cells were CD40L-negative, CD69-negative, CD45RO-high. The V gene end was trimmed by 4 bases and the J gene end by 0 bases; junction bases not matched to a gene: 11. The length of the CDR3 is 17 residues. CDR1 and CDR2 from the germline V gene are LGHDT and YNNKEL (reference sequence). Overall study results and limits: Antigen-responding cells were enriched for degenerate expanded CDR3beta sequences.

V gene TRBV3-1 (or the pseudogene TRBV3-2) combines with J gene TRBJ1-1; 7 nucleotides line up with TRBD1. Sequencing was performed on CD4+ T cells sorted from PBMCs after roughly 17-hour stimulation, taken from a patient who received antiretroviral therapy. This sequence was found in an adult woman with HIV who was CMV-seropositive. CDR3 sequence: CASSPRQGRAMNTEAFF. CDR3 coding DNA: TGTGCCAGCAGCCCGAGACAGGGAAGGGCCATGAACACTGAAGCTTTCTTT.